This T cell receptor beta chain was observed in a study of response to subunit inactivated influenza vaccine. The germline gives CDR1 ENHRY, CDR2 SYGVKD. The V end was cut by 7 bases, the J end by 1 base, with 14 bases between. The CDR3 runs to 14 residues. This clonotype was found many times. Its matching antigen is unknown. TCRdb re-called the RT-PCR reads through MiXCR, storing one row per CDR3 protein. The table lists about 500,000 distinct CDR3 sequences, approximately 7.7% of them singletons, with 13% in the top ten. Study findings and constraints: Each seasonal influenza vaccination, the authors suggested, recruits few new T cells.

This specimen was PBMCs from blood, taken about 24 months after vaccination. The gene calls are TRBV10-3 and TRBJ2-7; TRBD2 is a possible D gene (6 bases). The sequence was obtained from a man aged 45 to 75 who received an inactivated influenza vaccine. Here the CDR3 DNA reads TGTGCCATCACCCATGATAGCGGATCCTACGAGCAGTACTTC. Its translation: CAITHDSGSYEQYF.